The sequence of this T cell receptor beta chain was determined in a study of T-cell reconstitution after alpha-beta-depleted transplantation in children. Unique molecular identifiers were built into the TCRbeta library. Each CDR3 protein gets one entry after TCRdb re-called the PCR reads with MiXCR. The data contain under 250,000 distinct CDR3 sequences, approximately 6.3% of them singletons. There are a few counts of this clonotype. Its antigen is unidentified. General study points: It was newly produced T cells that mostly accounted for T-cell counts and diversity one year after transplant.

The CDR3 sequence is 14 residues long. CDR1 and CDR2 from the germline V gene are SGHRS and YFSETQ. The V end lost 5 bases, the J end lost 4 bases, and 15 bases lay between the germline ends. The sample in question was PBMCs, obtained before TCRalphabeta/CD19-depleted stem cell transplant. The rearrangement links TRBV5-1 to TRBJ1-1, with a weak D call TRBD1 (5 bases). This receptor was taken from a boy aged 2 to 10 with acute lymphoblastic leukemia, due to receive a stem cell transplant. CDR3 DNA sequence: TGCGCCAGCAGACCGGGGCTGGACCGCACTGAAGCTTTCTTT. This sequence encodes CASRPGLDRTEAFF.